Presented here are 9 T cell receptor beta chains from one specimen sequenced in a study of cytomegalovirus exposure and HLA in healthy donors. Assay used: immunoSEQ multiplex PCR; TCRdb lists only in-frame clones, some missing. Here the sample spans 180,000 or so clones, around 80% being singletons. The sequencing input was PBMCs. The receptors stem from a woman younger than 45 in good health and CMV-seropositive.

The genes are TRBV7-2 and TRBJ2-7; a possible D gene is TRBD1 (6 bases). With 5 bases removed from V and 0 bases from J, the gap between germline ends came to 11 bases. From germline, CDR1 is SGHTA and CDR2 FQGNSA. The CDR3 is made up of 14 amino acids. CDR3 DNA: TGTGCCAGCAGCACCGACAGGTACTCCTACGAGCAGTACTTC. Translating it yields CASSTDRYSYEQYF.

The V call is TRBV29-1, the J call TRBJ2-1; TRBD2 matches 10 bases. Germline V gene sequence: CDR1 SQVTM, CDR2 ANQGSEA. V dropped 3 bases and J dropped 8; count of bases not matched to a gene: 7. This CDR3 has 14 residues. The CDR3 reads CSVEGLAGEDEQFF. Here the CDR3 DNA reads TGCAGCGTTGAGGGGCTAGCGGGAGAGGATGAGCAGTTCTTC.

This rearrangement joins TRBV7-3 to TRBJ1-1; D is possibly TRBD1 (6 bases). This CDR3 has 13 amino acids. The V and J ends lost 5 bases and 6 bases respectively, with 13 bases between them. Germline V gene lookup returns CDR1 SGHTA and CDR2 FQGTGA. The CDR3 is CASSRITGSEAFF. CDR3 coding DNA: TGTGCCAGCAGCCGAATCACAGGGTCTGAAGCTTTCTTT.

The V gene is TRBV5-1, the J gene TRBJ2-1; TRBD2 matches at 11 bases. With V trimmed by 0 bases and J by 10 bases, 9 bases remained unmatched. The CDR3 is 16 amino acids. Germline CDR1 reads SGHRS; CDR2 reads YFSETQ. DNA for the CDR3: TGCGCCAGCAGCTTGGCGACTAGCGGGAAGAACGGAGAGCAGTTCTTC. Its protein product is CASSLATSGKNGEQFF.

The chain couples TRBV2 to TRBJ2-7; 8 bases align to TRBD1. V shed 0 bases and J 7 bases; nucleotides not matched to a gene: 8. The CDR3 is 15 amino acids. CDR1 is SNHLY, CDR2 FYNNEI, per germline. The CDR3 here is CASSEASDRVEEQYF. In DNA form, the CDR3 reads TGTGCCAGCAGTGAAGCTTCGGACAGGGTCGAGGAGCAGTACTTC.

With respect to this clone: The sample contains more than one DNA sequence encoding this CDR3. The J gene is TRBJ1-2, the V gene TRBV18, with no clear D. CDR3 length: 13 amino acids. Germline CDR1 KGHSH, CDR2 LQKENI. The V and J ends lost 2 bases and 3 bases respectively, with 7 bases between them. The CDR3 loop reads CASSPSGDYGYTF. The CDR3 nucleotides read TGTGCCAGCTCACCATCGGGAGACTATGGCTACACCTTC.

This clone has just one count. In DNA form, the CDR3 reads TGTGCCAGCAGCCGACGACCGGGACAGGGGTACCAAGAGACCCAGTACTTC. Its translation is CASSRRPGQGYQETQYF. The chain couples TRBV7-9 to TRBJ2-5; 10 positions agree with TRBD1. CDR1 is SEHNR, CDR2 FQNEAQ, per germline (reference sequence). CDR3 length: 17 residues. V shed 5 bases, J shed 0 bases, and the junction held 9 bases outside the gene matches.

This chain links TRBV28 with TRBJ1-2; 7 bases are a match to TRBD1. Germline CDR1 is MDHEN and CDR2 is SYDVKM. The CDR3 spans 14 residues. With V trimmed by 3 bases and J by 5 bases, 6 bases remained unmatched. The CDR3 spells CASSFYRGGYGYTF. The CDR3 DNA reads as TGTGCCAGCAGTTTTTACAGGGGCGGGTATGGCTACACCTTC.

This clone has just one count. V usage is TRBV5-6 and J usage is TRBJ2-1; a possible D gene is TRBD2 (5 bases). The CDR3 consists of 14 residues. Germline V lookup: CDR1 SGHDT, CDR2 YYEEEE. V was cut by 7 bases and J by 1 base, with 12 bases left in between. The CDR3 bases are TGTGCCAGCGACCTTAGCGTATCCTACAATGAGCAGTTCTTC. Its translation: CASDLSVSYNEQFF. The whole variable domain, filled in from reference TRBV5-6 and TRBJ2-1, reads DAGVTQSPTHLIKTRGQQVTLRCSPKSGHDTVSWYQQALGQGPQFIFQYYEEEERQRGNFPDRFSGHQFPNYSSELNVNALLLGDSALYLCASDLSVSYNEQFFGPGTRLTVL.